In its sample, the clone carrying this T cell receptor (beta chain) ranks as medium-sized (0.01 to 0.1%). Trimming removed 2 bases at V and 1 base at J, with 8 bases between. From germline, CDR1 is MNHEY and CDR2 SVGAGI. CDR3 length equals 14 residues. Using its own MiXCR run on the PCR reads, TCRdb lists one record per CDR3 protein. Of several thousand distinct CDR3 sequences listed, 25% to 35% are singletons. These data come from a study of immune characterization of retroperitoneal liposarcoma. The sample consisted of blood. This clonotype was obtained from a male donor with retroperitoneal liposarcoma. The chain employs TRBV6-5 and TRBJ1-1; no clear D. CDR3: CASSYGRQNTEAFF. The CDR3 nucleotides are TGTGCCAGCAGTTACGGCAGACAGAACACTGAAGCTTTCTTT.